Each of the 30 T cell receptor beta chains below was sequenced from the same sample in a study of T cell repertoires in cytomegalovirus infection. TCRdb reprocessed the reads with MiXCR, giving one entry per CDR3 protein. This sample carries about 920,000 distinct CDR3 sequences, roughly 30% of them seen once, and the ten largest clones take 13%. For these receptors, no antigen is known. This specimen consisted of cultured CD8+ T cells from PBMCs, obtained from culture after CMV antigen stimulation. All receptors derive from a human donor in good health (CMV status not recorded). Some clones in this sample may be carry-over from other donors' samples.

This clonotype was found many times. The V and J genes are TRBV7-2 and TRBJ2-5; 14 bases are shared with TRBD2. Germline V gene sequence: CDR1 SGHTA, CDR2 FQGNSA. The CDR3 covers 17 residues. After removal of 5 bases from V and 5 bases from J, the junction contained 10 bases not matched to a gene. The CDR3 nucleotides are TGTGCCAGCAGCCCACGCCGACTAGCGGGGGGGCTCGAGACCCAGTACTTC. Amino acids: CASSPRRLAGGLETQYF.

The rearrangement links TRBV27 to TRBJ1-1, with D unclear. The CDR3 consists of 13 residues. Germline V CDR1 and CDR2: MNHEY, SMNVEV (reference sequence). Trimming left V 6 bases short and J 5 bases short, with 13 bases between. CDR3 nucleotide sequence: TGTGCCAGCAGAAGCCCCGGGGAAACTGAAGCTTTCTTT. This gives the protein CASRSPGETEAFF.

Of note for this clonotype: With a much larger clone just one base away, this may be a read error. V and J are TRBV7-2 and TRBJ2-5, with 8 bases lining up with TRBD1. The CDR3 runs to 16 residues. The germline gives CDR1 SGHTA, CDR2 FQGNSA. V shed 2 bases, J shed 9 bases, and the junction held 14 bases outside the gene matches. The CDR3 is CASSLNGQGAREAQYF. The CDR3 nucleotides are TGTGCCAGCAGCTTAAATGGTCAGGGGGCGCGTGAGGCCCAGTACTTC.

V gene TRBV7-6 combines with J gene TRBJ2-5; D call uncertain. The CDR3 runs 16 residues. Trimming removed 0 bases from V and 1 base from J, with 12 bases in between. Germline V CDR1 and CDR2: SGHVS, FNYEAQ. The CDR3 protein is CASSLAYGQIQETQYF. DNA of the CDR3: TGTGCCAGCAGCTTAGCATACGGGCAGATCCAAGAGACCCAGTACTTC.

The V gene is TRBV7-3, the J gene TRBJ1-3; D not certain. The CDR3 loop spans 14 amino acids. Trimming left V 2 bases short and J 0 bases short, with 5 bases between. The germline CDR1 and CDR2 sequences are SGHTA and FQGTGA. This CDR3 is CASSLPVSGNTIYF. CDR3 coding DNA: TGTGCCAGCAGCTTACCGGTCTCTGGAAACACCATATATTTT. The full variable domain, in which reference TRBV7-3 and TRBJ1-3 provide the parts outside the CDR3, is GAGVSQTPSNKVTEKGKYVELRCDPISGHTALYWYRQSLGQGPEFLIYFQGTGAADDSGLPNDRFFAVRPEGSVSTLKIQRTERGDSAVYLCASSLPVSGNTIYFGEGSWLTVV.

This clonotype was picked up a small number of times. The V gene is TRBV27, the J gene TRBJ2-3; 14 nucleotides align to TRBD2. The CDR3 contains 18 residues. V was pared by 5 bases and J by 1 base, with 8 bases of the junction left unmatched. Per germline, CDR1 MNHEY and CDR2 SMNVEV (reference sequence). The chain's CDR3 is CASSARSGLAGGTDTQYF. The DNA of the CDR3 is TGTGCCAGCAGTGCGCGTTCGGGACTAGCGGGGGGCACAGATACGCAGTATTTT.

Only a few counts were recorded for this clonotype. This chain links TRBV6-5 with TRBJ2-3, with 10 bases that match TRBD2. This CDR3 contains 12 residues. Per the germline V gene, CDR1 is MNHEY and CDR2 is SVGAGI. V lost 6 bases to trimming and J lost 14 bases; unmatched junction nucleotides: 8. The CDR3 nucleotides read TGTGCCAGCAGGGATAGCGGGGGGAAAGGGTATTTT. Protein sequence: CASRDSGGKGYF.

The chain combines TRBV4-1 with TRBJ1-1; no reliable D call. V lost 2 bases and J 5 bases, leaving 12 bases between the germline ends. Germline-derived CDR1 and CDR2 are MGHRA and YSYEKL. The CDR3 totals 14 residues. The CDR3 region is CASSQLGGGTEAFF. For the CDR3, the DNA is TGCGCCAGCAGCCAATTGGGAGGAGGGACTGAAGCTTTCTTT.

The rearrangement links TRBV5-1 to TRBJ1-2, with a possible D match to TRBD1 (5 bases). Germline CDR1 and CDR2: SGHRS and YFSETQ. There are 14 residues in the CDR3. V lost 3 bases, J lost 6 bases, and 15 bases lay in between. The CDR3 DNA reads TGCGCCAGCAGCTACGACAGTGGGCAGAATGGCTACACCTTC. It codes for CASSYDSGQNGYTF.

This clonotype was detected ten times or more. The CDR3 DNA reads TGTGCCAGCAGCTTAGGTGACACCCGTGTCCAAGAGACCCAGTACTTC. It is translated as CASSLGDTRVQETQYF. This chain uses TRBV7-2 with TRBJ2-5; no firm D call. This CDR3 is 16 amino acids long. Germline assignment: CDR1 SGHTA and CDR2 FQGNSA. Between the trimmed V and J ends, which lost 1 base and 1 base, there was a span of 13 bases.

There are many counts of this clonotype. The CDR3 region is CASSIVGSSYEQYF. DNA for the CDR3: TGTGCCAGTAGTATAGTGGGGTCCTCCTACGAGCAGTACTTC. The J gene is TRBJ2-7, the V gene TRBV19, with unresolved D. Per germline, CDR1 LNHDA and CDR2 SQIVND (reference sequence). The CDR3 spans 14 residues. V was trimmed by 1 base and J by 0 bases, leaving 7 bases between them.

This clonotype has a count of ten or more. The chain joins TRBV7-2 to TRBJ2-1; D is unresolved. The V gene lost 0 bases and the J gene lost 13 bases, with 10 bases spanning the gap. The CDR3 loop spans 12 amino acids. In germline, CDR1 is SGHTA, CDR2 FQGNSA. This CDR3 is CASSLATDYQFF. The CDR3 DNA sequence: TGTGCCAGCAGCTTAGCGACGGATTACCAGTTCTTC. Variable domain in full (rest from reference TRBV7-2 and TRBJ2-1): GAGVSQSPSNKVTEKGKDVELRCDPISGHTALYWYRQSLGQGLEFLIYFQGNSAPDKSGLPSDRFSAERTGGSVSTLTIQRTQQEDSAVYLCASSLATDYQFFGPGTRLTVL.

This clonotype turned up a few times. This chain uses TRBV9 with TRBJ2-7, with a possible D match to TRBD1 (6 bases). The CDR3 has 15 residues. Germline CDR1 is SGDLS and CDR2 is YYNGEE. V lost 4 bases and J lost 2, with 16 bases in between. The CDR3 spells CASSLKGDQTYEQYF. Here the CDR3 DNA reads TGTGCCAGCAGCCTGAAGGGGGACCAAACCTACGAGCAGTACTTC.

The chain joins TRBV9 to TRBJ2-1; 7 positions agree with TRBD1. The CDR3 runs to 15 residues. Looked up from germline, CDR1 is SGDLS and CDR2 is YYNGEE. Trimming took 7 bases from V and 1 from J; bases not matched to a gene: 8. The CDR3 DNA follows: TGTGCCAGCGGAGATACAGGGGAGTCCTACAATGAGCAGTTCTTC. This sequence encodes CASGDTGESYNEQFF. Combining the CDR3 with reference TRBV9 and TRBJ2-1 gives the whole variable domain DSGVTQTPKHLITATGQRVTLRCSPRSGDLSVYWYQQSLDQGLQFLIQYYNGEERAKGNILERFSAQQFPDLHSELNLSSLELGDSALYFCASGDTGESYNEQFFGPGTRLTVL.

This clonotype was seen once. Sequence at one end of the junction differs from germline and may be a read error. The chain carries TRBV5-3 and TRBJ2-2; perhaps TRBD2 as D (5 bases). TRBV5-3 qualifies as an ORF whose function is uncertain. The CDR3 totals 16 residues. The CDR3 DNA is TGTGCCAGCAGCTTGATCGAGGGATTGAACACCGGGGAGCTGTTTTTT. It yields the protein CASSLIEGLNTGELFF.

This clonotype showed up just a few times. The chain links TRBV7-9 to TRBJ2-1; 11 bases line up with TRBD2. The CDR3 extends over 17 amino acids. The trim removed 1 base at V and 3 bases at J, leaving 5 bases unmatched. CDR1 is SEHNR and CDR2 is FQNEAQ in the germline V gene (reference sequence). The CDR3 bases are TGTGCCAGCAGCTTAGAATTAGCGGGGGGGTTCTACAATGAGCAGTTCTTC. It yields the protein CASSLELAGGFYNEQFF.

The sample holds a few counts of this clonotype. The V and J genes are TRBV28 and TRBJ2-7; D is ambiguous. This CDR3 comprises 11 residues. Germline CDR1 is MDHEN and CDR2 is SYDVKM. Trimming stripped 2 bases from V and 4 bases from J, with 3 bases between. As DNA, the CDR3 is TGTGCCAGCAGTTTAATATACGAGCAGTACGTC. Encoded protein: CASSLIYEQYV.

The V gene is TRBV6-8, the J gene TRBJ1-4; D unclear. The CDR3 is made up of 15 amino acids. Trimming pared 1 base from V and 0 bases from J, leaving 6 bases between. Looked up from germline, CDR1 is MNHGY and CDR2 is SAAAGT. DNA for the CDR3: TGTGCCAGCAGTTACTTCCAGGCAACTAATGAAAAACTGTTTTTT. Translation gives CASSYFQATNEKLFF.

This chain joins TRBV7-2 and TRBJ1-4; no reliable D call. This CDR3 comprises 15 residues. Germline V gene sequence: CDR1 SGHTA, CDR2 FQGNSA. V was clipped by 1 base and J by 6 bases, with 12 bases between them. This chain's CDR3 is CASSLVLDGYEKLFF. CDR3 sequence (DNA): TGTGCCAGCAGCTTAGTACTGGATGGCTATGAAAAACTGTTTTTT.

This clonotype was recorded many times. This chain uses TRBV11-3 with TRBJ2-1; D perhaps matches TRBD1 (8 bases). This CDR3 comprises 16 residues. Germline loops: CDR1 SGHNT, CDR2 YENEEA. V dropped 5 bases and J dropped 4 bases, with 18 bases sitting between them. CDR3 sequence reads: CASSVRGDRPYNEQFF. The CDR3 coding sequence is TGTGCCAGCAGCGTCCGGGGGGACAGGCCTTACAATGAGCAGTTCTTC.

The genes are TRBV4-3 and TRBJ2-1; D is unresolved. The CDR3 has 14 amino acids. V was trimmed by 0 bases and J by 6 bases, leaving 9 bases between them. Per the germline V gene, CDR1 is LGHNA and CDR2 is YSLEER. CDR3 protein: CASSQETTGNEQFF. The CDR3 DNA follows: TGCGCCAGCAGCCAAGAAACTACTGGCAATGAGCAGTTCTTC.

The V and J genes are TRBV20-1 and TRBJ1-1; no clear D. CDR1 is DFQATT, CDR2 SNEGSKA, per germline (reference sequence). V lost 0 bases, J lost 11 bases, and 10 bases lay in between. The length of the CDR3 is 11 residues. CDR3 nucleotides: TGCAGTGCTAGAGAAGGAATCCAGGCTTTCTTT. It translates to CSAREGIQAFF.

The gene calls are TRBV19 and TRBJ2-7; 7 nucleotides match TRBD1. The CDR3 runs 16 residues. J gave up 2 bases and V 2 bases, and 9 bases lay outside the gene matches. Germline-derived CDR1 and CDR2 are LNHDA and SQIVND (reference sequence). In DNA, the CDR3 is TGTGCCAGTAGTATAAGAAGGACAGGCGCAACCTACGAGCAGTACTTC. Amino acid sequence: CASSIRRTGATYEQYF. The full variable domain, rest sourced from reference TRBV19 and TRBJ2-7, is DGGITQSPKYLFRKEGQNVTLSCEQNLNHDAMYWYRQDPGQGLRLIYYSQIVNDFQKGDIAEGYSVSREKKESFPLTVTSAQKNPTAFYLCASSIRRTGATYEQYFGPGTRLTVT.

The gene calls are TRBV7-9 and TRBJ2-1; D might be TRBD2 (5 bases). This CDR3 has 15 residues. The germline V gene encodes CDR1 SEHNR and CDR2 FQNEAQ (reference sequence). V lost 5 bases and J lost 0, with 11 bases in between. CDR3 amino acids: CASSRLFNSYNEQFF. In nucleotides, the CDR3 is TGTGCCAGCAGCCGACTATTCAACTCCTACAATGAGCAGTTCTTC. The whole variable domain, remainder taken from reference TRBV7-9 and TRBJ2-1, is DTGVSQNPRHKITKRGQNVTFRCDPISEHNRLYWYRQTLGQGPEFLTYFQNEAQLEKSRLLSDRFSAERPKGSFSTLEIQRTEQGDSAMYLCASSRLFNSYNEQFFGPGTRLTVL.

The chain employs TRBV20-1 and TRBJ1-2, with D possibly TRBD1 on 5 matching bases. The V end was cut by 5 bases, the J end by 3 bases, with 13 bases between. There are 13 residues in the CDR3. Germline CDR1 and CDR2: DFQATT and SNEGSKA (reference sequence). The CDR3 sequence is CSAEGPMDYGYTF. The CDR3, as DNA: TGCAGTGCTGAGGGGCCAATGGACTATGGCTACACCTTC.

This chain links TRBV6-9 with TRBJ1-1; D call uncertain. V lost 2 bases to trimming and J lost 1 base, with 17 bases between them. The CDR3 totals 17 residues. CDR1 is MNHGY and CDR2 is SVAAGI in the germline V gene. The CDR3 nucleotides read TGTGCCAGCAGTTATAGGAGAGACGGAGTCACGAACACTGAAGCTTTCTTT. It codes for CASSYRRDGVTNTEAFF.

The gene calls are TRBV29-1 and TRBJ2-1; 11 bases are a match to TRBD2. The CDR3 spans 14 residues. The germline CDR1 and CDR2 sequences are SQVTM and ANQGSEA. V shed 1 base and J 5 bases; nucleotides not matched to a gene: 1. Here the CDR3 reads CSVEGSGRDNEQFF. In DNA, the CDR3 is TGCAGCGTTGAAGGTAGCGGGAGGGACAATGAGCAGTTCTTC.

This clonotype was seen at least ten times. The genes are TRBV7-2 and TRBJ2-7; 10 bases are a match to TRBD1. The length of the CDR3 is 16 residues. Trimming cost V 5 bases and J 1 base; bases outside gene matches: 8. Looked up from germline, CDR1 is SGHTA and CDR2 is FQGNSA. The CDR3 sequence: CASSAETGGTSYEQYF. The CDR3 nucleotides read TGTGCCAGCAGCGCCGAGACAGGGGGCACGTCCTACGAGCAGTACTTC.

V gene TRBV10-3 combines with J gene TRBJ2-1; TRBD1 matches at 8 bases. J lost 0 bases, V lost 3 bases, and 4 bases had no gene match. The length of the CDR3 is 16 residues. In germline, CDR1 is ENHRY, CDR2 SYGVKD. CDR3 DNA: TGTGCCATCAGTGAACCCGGGACAGGCTCCTACAATGAGCAGTTCTTC. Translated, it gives CAISEPGTGSYNEQFF.

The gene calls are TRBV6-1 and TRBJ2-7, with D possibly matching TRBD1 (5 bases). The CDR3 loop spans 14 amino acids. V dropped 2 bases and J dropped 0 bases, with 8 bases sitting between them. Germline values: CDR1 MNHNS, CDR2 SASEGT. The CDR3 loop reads CASSEWGSSYEQYV. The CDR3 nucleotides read TGTGCCAGCAGTGAATGGGGCAGCTCCTACGAGCAGTACGTC.